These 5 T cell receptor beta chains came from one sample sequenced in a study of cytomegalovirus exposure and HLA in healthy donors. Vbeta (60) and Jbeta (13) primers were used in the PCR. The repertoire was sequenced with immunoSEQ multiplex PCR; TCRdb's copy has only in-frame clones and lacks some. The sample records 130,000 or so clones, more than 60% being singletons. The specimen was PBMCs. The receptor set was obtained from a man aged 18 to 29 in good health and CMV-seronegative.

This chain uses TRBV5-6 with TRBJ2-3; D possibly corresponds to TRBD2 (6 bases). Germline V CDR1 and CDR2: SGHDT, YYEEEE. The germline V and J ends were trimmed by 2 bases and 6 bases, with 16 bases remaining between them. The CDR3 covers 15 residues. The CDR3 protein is CASSFWGDPNDTQYF. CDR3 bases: TGTGCCAGCAGCTTTTGGGGGGACCCCAACGATACGCAGTATTTT.

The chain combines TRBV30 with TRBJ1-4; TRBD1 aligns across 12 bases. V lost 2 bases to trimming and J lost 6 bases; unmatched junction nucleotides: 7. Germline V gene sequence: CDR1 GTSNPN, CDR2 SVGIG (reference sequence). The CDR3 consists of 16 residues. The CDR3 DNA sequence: TGTGCCTGGAGTCCCGGGACAGGGGGCAGTTATGAAAAACTGTTTTTT. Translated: CAWSPGTGGSYEKLFF.

The CDR3 DNA sequence: TGTGCCAGCAGCTTAGCACGCACAGGGGGTCGGAATCAGCCCCAGCATTTT. It encodes CASSLARTGGRNQPQHF. The chain couples TRBV7-9 to TRBJ1-5; 8 bases map to TRBD1. Trimming cost V 0 bases and J 4 bases; bases outside gene matches: 8. CDR1 is SEHNR, CDR2 FQNEAQ, per germline (reference sequence). This CDR3 comprises 17 residues. The full variable domain, completed using reference TRBV7-9 and TRBJ1-5, is DTGVSQNPRHKITKRGQNVTFRCDPISEHNRLYWYRQTLGQGPEFLTYFQNEAQLEKSRLLSDRFSAERPKGSFSTLEIQRTEQGDSAMYLCASSLARTGGRNQPQHFGDGTRLSIL.

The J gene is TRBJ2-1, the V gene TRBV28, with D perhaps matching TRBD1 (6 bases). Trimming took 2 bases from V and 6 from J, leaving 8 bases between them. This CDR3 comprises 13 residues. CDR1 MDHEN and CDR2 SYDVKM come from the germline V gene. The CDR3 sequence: CASSLDRPNEQFF. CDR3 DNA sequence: TGTGCCAGCAGTTTAGACAGGCCCAATGAGCAGTTCTTC.

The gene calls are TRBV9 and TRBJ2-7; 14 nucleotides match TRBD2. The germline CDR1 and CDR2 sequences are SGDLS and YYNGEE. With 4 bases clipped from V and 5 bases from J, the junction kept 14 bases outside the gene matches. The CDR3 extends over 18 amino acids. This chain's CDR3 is CASSPQGGVTSGGDEQYF. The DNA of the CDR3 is TGTGCCAGCAGCCCCCAAGGGGGGGTGACTAGCGGGGGGGACGAGCAGTACTTC.